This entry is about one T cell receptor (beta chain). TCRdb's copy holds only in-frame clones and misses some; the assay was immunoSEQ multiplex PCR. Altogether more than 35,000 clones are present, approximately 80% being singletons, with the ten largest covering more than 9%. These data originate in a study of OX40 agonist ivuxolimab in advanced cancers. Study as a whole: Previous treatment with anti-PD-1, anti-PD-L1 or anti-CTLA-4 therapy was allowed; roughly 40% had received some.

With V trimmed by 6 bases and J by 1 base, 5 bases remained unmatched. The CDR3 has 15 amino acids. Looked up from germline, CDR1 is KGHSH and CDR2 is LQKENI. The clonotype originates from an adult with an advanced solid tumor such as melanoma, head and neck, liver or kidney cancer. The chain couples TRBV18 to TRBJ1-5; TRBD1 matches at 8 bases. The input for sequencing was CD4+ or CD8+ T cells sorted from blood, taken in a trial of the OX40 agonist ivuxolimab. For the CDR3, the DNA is TGTGCCAGCTCTCCCGGGACAGGAAGCAATCAGCCCCAGCATTTT. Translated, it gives CASSPGTGSNQPQHF.